This record covers a single T cell receptor beta chain. Produced via immunoSEQ multiplex PCR; TCRdb's table is partial and in-frame only. Here the sample spans around 180,000 clones, 88% being singletons. This specimen belongs to a study of T cell responses to AZD1222 COVID-19 vaccine. Study-wide background: Second-dose intervals of approximately 4 or approximately 12 weeks were pooled.

The CDR3 length is 13 residues. V lost 2 bases, J lost 8 bases, and 11 bases lay in between. Germline V gene sequence: CDR1 SGHKS, CDR2 YYEKEE (reference sequence). This clonotype was sampled from an adult in good health. The sample was peripheral blood, taken on day 0 of AZD1222 vaccination. The chain couples TRBV5-5 to TRBJ1-5; D remains unclear. Here the CDR3 reads CASSFGSREPQHF. For the CDR3, the DNA is TGTGCCAGCAGCTTTGGGTCGCGGGAGCCCCAGCATTTT.